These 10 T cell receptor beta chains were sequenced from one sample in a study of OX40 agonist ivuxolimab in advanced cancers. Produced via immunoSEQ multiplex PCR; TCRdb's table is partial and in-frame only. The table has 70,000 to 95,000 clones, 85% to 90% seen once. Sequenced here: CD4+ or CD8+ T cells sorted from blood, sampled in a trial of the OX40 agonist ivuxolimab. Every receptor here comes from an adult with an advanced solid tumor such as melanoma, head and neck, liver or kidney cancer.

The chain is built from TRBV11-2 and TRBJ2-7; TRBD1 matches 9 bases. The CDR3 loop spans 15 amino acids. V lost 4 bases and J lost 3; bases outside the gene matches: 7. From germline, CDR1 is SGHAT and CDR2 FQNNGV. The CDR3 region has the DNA TGTGCCAGCAGCTCCTCCGGGACAGGGTACTACGAGCAGTACTTC. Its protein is CASSSSGTGYYEQYF.

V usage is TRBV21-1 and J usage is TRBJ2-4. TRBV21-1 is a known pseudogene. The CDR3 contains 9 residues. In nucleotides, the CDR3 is TGTGCCAGCAGCAAAGAACGATACTTC. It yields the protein CASSKERYF.

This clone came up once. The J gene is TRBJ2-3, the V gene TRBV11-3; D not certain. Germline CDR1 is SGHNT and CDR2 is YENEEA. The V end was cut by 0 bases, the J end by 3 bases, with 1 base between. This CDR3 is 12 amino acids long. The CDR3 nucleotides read TGTGCCAGCAGCTTAGATACAGATACGCAGTATTTT. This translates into CASSLDTDTQYF.

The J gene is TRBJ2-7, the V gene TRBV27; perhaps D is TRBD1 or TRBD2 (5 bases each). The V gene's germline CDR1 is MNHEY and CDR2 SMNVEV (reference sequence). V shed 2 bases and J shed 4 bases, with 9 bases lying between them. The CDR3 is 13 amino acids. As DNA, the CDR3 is TGTGCCAGCAGTTTAGGGACGGGGTACGAGCAGTACTTC. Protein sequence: CASSLGTGYEQYF.

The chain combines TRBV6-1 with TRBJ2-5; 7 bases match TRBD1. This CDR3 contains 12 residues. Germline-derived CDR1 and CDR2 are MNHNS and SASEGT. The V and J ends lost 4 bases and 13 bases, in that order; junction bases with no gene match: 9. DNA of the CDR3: TGTGCCAGCAGTGCGCAAAGGGGGCCCGGGTACTTC. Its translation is CASSAQRGPGYF.

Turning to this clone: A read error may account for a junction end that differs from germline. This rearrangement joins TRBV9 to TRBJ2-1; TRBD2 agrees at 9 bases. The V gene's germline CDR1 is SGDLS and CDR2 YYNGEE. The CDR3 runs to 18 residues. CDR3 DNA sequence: TGTGCCAACAGCGTAAGGGGAGAAGGACTAGCGTTTTACAATGAGCAGTTCTTC. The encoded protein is CANSVRGEGLAFYNEQFF.

CDR3 sequence (DNA): TGTGCCAGCAGCCTAGGACAGTACGGTCAGCCCCAGCATTTT. It translates to CASSLGQYGQPQHF. The genes are TRBV9 and TRBJ1-5; tentatively, D is TRBD1 (6 bases). Trimming cost V 4 bases and J 6 bases, with 14 bases left between them. Germline loops: CDR1 SGDLS, CDR2 YYNGEE. This CDR3 comprises 14 residues.

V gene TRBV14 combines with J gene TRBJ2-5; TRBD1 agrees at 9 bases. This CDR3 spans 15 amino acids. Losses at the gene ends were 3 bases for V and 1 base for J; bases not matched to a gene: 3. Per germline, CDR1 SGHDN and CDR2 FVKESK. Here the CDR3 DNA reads TGTGCCAGCAGCCAGGAGGGACAGGGCCAAGAGACCCAGTACTTC. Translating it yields CASSQEGQGQETQYF.

The CDR3 region is CASSPQQEQGTYEQYF. As DNA, the CDR3 is TGTGCCAGCTCACCACAACAGGAACAGGGAACCTACGAGCAGTACTTC. The chain recombines TRBV18 with TRBJ2-7, with D maybe TRBD1 (6 bases). CDR3 size: 16 residues. Germline V gives CDR1 KGHSH, CDR2 LQKENI. Trimming shortened V by 1 base and J by 2 bases, and 15 bases separated the two germline ends.

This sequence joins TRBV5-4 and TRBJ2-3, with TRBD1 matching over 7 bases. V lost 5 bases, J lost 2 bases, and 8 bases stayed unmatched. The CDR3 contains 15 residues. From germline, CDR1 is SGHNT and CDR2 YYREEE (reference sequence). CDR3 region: CASRHRDRFTDTQYF. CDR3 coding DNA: TGTGCCAGCAGGCACCGGGACAGATTCACAGATACGCAGTATTTT. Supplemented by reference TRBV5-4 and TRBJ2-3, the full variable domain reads ETGVTQSPTHLIKTRGQQVTLRCSSQSGHNTVSWYQQALGQGPQFIFQYYREEENGRGNFPPRFSGLQFPNYSSELNVNALELDDSALYLCASRHRDRFTDTQYFGPGTRLTVL.